The T cell receptor (beta chain) described here comes from a study of cytotoxic CD8 clonotypes in ibrutinib-treated CLL. Looking at the study overall: On average, each sample had about 260,000 productive templates and roughly 95,000 productive rearrangements.

This CDR3 region has 17 residues. Germline V CDR1 and CDR2: LNHDA, SQIVND (reference sequence). The V and J ends lost 5 bases and 1 base, in that order; junction bases with no gene match: 7. Investigators sought sequencing depths of between 1 in 200,000 and 1 in 1 million T cells. The protocol was immunoSEQ multiplex PCR, while the TCRdb copy is restricted to in-frame clones and leaves out a portion. The sample shows more than 6,000 clones, roughly three quarters of them seen only once. This sample comprised PBMCs, obtained before ibrutinib treatment. The sequence was collected from a human donor with chronic lymphocytic leukemia. The rearrangement uses TRBV19 and TRBJ2-5; 13 bases are a match to TRBD2. Here the CDR3 DNA reads TGTGCCAGTAGTTTGGGACTAGCGGGGAGGGCCCAAGAGACCCAGTACTTC. Residues: CASSLGLAGRAQETQYF.